This paragraph reports one T cell receptor (beta chain). Its antigen is as yet unknown. The sample is drawn from a study of T cells expressing NK-cell markers. Study-level background: Investigators obtained TCR beta repertoires from sorted CD3+CD56+NKG2C+, CD3+CD56+NKG2C- and CD3+CD56-NKG2C+ T cells. Seven sequenced donors out of eight were HCMV-seropositive, one seronegative. Whole-study findings and limits: The share of CD8+ T cells held by dominant NKG2C+ clonotypes was about 1.0-7.5% in roughly 6 donors.

Libraries used 5'RACE template switching adding universal primer site and UMIs. From the 5' RACE reads, TCRdb lists one entry per CDR3 protein and no DNA. This repertoire includes 350,000 to 450,000 distinct CDR3 sequences. Sequencing used blood T cells: a sorted CD56 or NKG2C T cell subset, CD4+ or CD8+ T cells, or bulk PBMC T cells (not recorded which). This clonotype originated in a man aged 18 to 69 in good health.

Here the CDR3 reads CASRGLGNTEAFF. The chain carries TRBV2 and TRBJ1-1. Germline V lookup: CDR1 SNHLY, CDR2 FYNNEI. This CDR3 comprises 13 residues.